The present entry profiles one T cell receptor (beta chain) with its context. Its target antigen remains unknown. Qualities for individual bases were not recorded, and no much larger clone is one base off. The library was built by means of the immunoSEQ multiplex PCR assay. A mixture of 60 forward primers for TCR Vbeta segments and 13 reverse primers for TCR Jbeta segments was used in the multiplex PCR. A multiplex PCR assay on genomic DNA amplified the CDR3 region of rearranged TCR beta genes. On the Illumina HiSeq System, the amplified TCR beta libraries were sequenced as 87-base-pair reads. Concerning the study's data processing: A later analysis counted some 80 million unique TCR beta chains across the 666 repertoires, and some 11 million of these chains were shared by at least two donors. To remove PCR and sequencing errors, raw reads were error-corrected and collapsed into unique sequences using a nearest-neighbor algorithm that merged closely related sequences. CDR3 sequences were aligned to IMGT reference sequences to assign V, D and J gene segments. For a sequence to be retained, a match of at least six nucleotides to both a V gene segment and a J gene segment was required. A rearrangement was called productive if the CDR3 had no stop codons and remained in frame with V and J, and every other rearrangement was called non-productive. Following IMGT convention, CDR3 was defined as the stretch from the second conserved V-encoded cysteine to the conserved J-encoded phenylalanine. In an earlier analysis of 587 of the donors, sequences lacking an unambiguous match to a single V gene segment were excluded. In an earlier analysis of 587 of the donors, a V segment was called functional when productive rearrangements were above 56.7%, and segregating when the standard deviation between donors exceeded 5%. A statistical classification framework was developed to diagnose cytomegalovirus status using the catalog of TCR beta chain sequences. In a later analysis, TCR nucleotide sequences were compared against IMGT/GENE-DB human TR gene sequences so that V and J genes could be assigned. The TCRdist pipeline was used in a later analysis to assign CDR3 sequences and most-parsimonious VDJ recombination scenarios. In a later analysis, each TCR beta chain was defined by its CDR3 amino acid sequence together with its V-gene family, and reads without a unique V-gene family were excluded. To address suspected cross-contamination and a sequencing artifact, a later analysis removed around 600 highly shared, low-generation-probability nucleotide sequences. A later analysis calculated a clonal expansion index for each public chain from normalized within-repertoire ranks of inferred template counts. Generation probabilities in a later analysis came from a VDJ recombination model fitted to out-of-frame rearrangements, and those results were checked against IGoR. Hypergeometric tests were used in a later analysis to score TCR-TCR, TCR-HLA and TCR-CMV co-occurrence, with a repertoire-size bias correction applied to the TCR pairs. In a later analysis, false discovery rates were estimated by permuting HLA or CMV assignments 20 times. In a later analysis, co-occurring TCRs were grouped using DBSCAN, and TCRdist sequence similarity was added for clustering within HLA-allele-positive subsets. For co-occurrence clustering, repertoires with fewer than 30,000 or more than 120,000 public chains were excluded, along with five repertoires with anomalous nucleotide sharing. Drawn from immuneACCESS, this table holds only the in-frame rearrangements with V and J called that TCRdb kept. Clones are partly lost; checked studies trace under half to an unresolved V gene and leave the rest unexplained. That table is the source of V, J and clone size, and D and trimming were worked out from the DNA. In all, the sample holds about 160,000 clones, and approximately 72% of those were seen once. The top ten constitute roughly 1.9% of the sample.

In total, approximately 610 healthy bone marrow donors made up the cohort. At the time of sampling, all cohort members were nominally healthy, though unrecorded immune exposures were likely present. The donor was CMV seronegative and was included in the group of around 320 seronegative cohort members. Each donor provided a peripheral blood sample, and peripheral blood mononuclear cells were used for TCR beta sequencing. The Qiagen DNeasy Blood Extraction Kit was used to extract genomic DNA from the blood cell samples. These data originate in a study of cytomegalovirus exposure and HLA in healthy donors (dated by TCRdb to about 2017). Background for the entire study: An earlier analysis of approximately 640 of the donors reported roughly 270 Gb of sequence data and more than 90 million unique TCR beta sequences from 190 million or so T cells. Alongside the repertoire data, information on donor age, sex, ethnicity and CMV serostatus was compiled. The later analysis used no new phenotypic data to find candidate immune exposures, relying instead on TCR beta sequences and their occurrence across donors. All discovery cohort repertoires had been generated on a single sequencing platform. To decide whether each TCR beta V gene segment behaved as functional or pseudogenic, an earlier analysis of some 600 of the donors relied on high-throughput TCR beta sequencing. A later analysis re-examined previously published TCR beta repertoires from more than 600 donors and added high-resolution HLA genotyping to investigate patterns of TCR occurrence. Typing coverage differed by locus: A, B, C, DRB1 and DQB1 were typed in about 629-630 donors, DQA1 in around 500, DPA1 in 600 to 610, and DPB1 in just under 490. The study combined high-throughput TCR immunosequencing, statistical association of individual TCRs with disease status, and machine learning to predict cytomegalovirus infection status. The aim of the study was to test whether cataloging public T cell receptors could identify signatures of past pathogen exposure. On average, over 200,000 unique TCR beta nucleotide sequences were sequenced per donor among 398 genotyped donors of the cohort, with around 19% of those sequences being non-productive. The study used immunosequencing to profile the T cell repertoires of 666 subjects and linked those repertoires to cytomegalovirus serostatus. In addition to the first cohort of 500 to 850 subjects, a separate validation cohort of under 150 different subjects was used. A later genetic analysis used genome-wide SNP genotypes for about three fifths of the 666 donors, treating that subset as a discovery cohort. Four to six DR-DQ haplotypes were handled as single units for association and clustering, since linkage in the cohort was strong. An early release that covered fewer than 750 HLA-typed donors contained approximately 300 gigabases of sequencing data and about 84 million unique TCR sequences. Class I and class II HLA loci were covered by the typing at four-digit resolution. Among the approximately 430 genotyped donors, more than 70% belonged to the genetic ancestry cluster associated with self-reported Caucasian donors. On the study overall, not on this receptor specifically: A later genetic analysis associated a missense DCLRE1C variant with V-gene and J-gene trimming of TCR beta chains, and an independent cohort replicated the association. Sequencing depth was assumed to be roughly uniform across donors in the presence/absence analyses, though that assumption may not hold. According to a later genetic analysis, donors in an Asian-associated ancestry cluster had fewer N-insertions in productive TCRs than the approximately 670-donor mean. Assigning TCR associations to individual alleles was difficult when HLA alleles, especially DR and DQ, strongly co-occurred. Compared with equally common non-associated chains, HLA-associated TCR beta chains in a later analysis were more clonally expanded and had lower generation probabilities. In this cohort, only TCR beta chains were sequenced, and detectable features were limited by the absence of alpha or paired-chain data. According to a later analysis, parvovirus B19, influenza, CMV and Epstein-Barr virus appeared linked to several top co-occurrence clusters. The classifier was reported to diagnose cytomegalovirus status with high specificity and sensitivity in both the original and validation cohorts. The study listed 150 to 200 TCR beta chains as associated with cytomegalovirus. A later analysis found that TCR association rates varied across HLA loci, with DRB1 alleles showing the most associated TCRs and HLA-C alleles the fewest. A further reported finding was that TCR beta sequences accurately predicted the HLA-A and HLA-B alleles for most subjects in the first cohort. In an earlier analysis of some 640 of the donors, most TCR beta V segments were observed in productive rearrangements about 90% or about 30% of the time, broadly matching IMGT annotations. A group of highly shared sequence variants was considered likely to be a technical artifact of the sequencing pipeline. A few of the identified cytomegalovirus-associated TCR beta chains were confirmed in vitro to be specific for cytomegalovirus antigens. Correlated functional status among segregating V segments might reflect linkage disequilibrium, but an unknown experimental factor could not be ruled out. A later analysis associated 16,951 TCR beta sequences with specific HLA alleles at a false discovery rate of 0.05. Most TCR sequences were seen in very few donors, while some public TCRs were found in many individuals. HLA typing was unavailable for some donors at each locus, so association tests used only the typed subset. The authors suggested that the approach could potentially be generalized to other disease states and immunological phenotypes. The earlier analysis of some 540 of the donors excluded some 16 rarely observed V segments, including chromosome 9 orphons, because counts were too low. A later analysis found that most CMV-associated TCR beta chains appeared HLA-restricted, with HLA associations seemingly driven largely by CMV exposure. Immune exposure information for the cohort was limited to CMV serostatus.

Sequencing was performed on PBMCs. The clonotype was recovered from a female donor in good health and CMV-seronegative.

The nucleotide sequence is TGTGCCAGTAGTCCTTACTCTGGAAACACCATATATTTT. Its protein product is CASSPYSGNTIYF. Recombination linked TRBV19 to TRBJ1-3, with the D gene call left open. For CDR1 and CDR2, the germline V gene (reference sequence) lists LNHDA and SQIVND. The CDR3 runs 13 residues from the cysteine to the phenylalanine. The retained sequence is limited to the CDR3, 39 bases, with the frame set at the first base. Deletion took 5 bases off V and 0 bases off J, with a span of 5 bases between the germline ends.